The present T cell receptor beta chain was sequenced within a study of shared clonotypes between healthy human individuals. Study-wide points: Across a handful of donors, naive CD4 shared roughly 5%, naive CD8 over 3%, memory CD4 more than 2%, memory CD8 around 0.42%. Sorted-subset sequencing, rarefaction showed, was incomplete despite large depth.

CDR3 length: 16 amino acids. After removal of 1 base from V and 7 bases from J, the junction contained 10 bases not matched to a gene. CDR1 is SGHDT, CDR2 YYEEEE, per germline. Turning to this clone: Its antigen is not identified.

Libraries were prepared by immunoSEQ multiplex PCR; TCRdb keeps only in-frame clonotypes and omits some of them. Of fewer than 400,000 clones in the sample, 74% were seen once. The J gene is TRBJ2-4, the V gene TRBV5-6, with TRBD1 identical over 8 bases. The source is a young man in good health. The sequenced sample was memory CD4+ T cells sorted from blood. Subset specified: CD45RA-negative fraction. CDR3 DNA sequence: TGTGCCAGCAGCTTGTGGGCAGGGGGCGCATGGAACATTCAGTACTTC. This encodes CASSLWAGGAWNIQYF.